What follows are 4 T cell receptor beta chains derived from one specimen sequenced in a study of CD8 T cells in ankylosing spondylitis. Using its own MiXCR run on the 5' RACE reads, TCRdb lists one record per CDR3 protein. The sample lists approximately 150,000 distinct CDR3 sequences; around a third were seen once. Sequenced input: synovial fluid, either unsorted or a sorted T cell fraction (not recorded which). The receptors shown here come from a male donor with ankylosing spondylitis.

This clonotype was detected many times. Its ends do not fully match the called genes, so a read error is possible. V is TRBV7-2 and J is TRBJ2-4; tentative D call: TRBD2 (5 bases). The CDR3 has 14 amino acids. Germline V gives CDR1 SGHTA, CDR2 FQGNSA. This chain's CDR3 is CASSLGLAENIQYF. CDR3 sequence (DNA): TGTGCCAGCAGCTTAGGGCTAGCCGAAAACATTCAGTACTTC.

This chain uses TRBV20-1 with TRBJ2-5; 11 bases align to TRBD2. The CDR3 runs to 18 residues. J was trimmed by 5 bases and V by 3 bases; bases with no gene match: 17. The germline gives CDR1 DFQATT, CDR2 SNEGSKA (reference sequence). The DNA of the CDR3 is TGCAGTGCTAGTAGTCCAGGGGGCTGGACTAGCGGGTCGGAGACCCAGTACTTC. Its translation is CSASSPGGWTSGSETQYF.

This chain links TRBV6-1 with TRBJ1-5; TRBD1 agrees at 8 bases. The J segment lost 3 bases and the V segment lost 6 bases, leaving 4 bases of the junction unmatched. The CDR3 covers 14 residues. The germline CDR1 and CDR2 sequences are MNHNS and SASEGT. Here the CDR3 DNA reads TGTGCCAGCAGAGACAGGGGATTCAATCAGCCCCAGCATTTT. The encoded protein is CASRDRGFNQPQHF.

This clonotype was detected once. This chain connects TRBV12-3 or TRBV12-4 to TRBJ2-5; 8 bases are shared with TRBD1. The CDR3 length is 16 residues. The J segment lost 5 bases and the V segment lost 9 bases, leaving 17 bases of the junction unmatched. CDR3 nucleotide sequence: TGTGCCAGTCTTCAGGCAGGGGGCATAAAAGGGGAGACCCAGTACTTC. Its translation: CASLQAGGIKGETQYF.